The 29 T cell receptor beta chains listed next were all sequenced from one sample in a study of T cell repertoires in cytomegalovirus infection. TCRdb re-called the reads with MiXCR, one entry per CDR3 protein. The sample lists 100,000 to 150,000 distinct CDR3 sequences, roughly 25% occurring once. No antigens are known for them. Sequenced material: PBMCs, sequenced either directly or after in vitro stimulation (not recorded which). All receptors come from a human donor in good health (CMV status not recorded). Some clones in this sample may be carry-over from other donors' samples.

Many counts were recorded for this clonotype. The chain links TRBV7-2 to TRBJ2-7; D remains ambiguous. V was trimmed by 1 base and J by 4 bases, leaving 11 bases between them. Germline V gene sequence: CDR1 SGHTA, CDR2 FQGNSA. The CDR3 spans 14 residues. CDR3 DNA: TGTGCCAGCAGCTTAGTTACGGGCCTATACGAGCAGTACTTC. Amino acids: CASSLVTGLYEQYF.

This clonotype was seen a handful of times. The chain carries TRBV5-4 and TRBJ2-4; no reliable D call. The germline CDR1 and CDR2 sequences are SGHNT and YYREEE (reference sequence). V was pared by 3 bases and J by 5 bases, with 15 bases between. The CDR3 totals 15 residues. CDR3 DNA sequence: TGTGCCAGCAGCTCCGCGCAGGTTTTGCAAAACATTCAGTACTTC. This encodes CASSSAQVLQNIQYF.

In its sample, this clonotype was seen once. The chain links TRBV19 to TRBJ2-5; D is ambiguous. Trimming cost V 2 bases and J 2 bases, with 9 bases left between them. The CDR3 is 14 amino acids. Germline CDR1 LNHDA, CDR2 SQIVND (reference sequence). The CDR3 DNA reads as TGTGCCAGTAGTATACTGGGATCACAAGAGACCCAGTACTTC. This sequence encodes CASSILGSQETQYF.

In its sample, this clonotype was seen many times. The J gene is TRBJ2-2, the V gene TRBV7-2; D uncertain. The CDR3 extends over 13 amino acids. Germline V gives CDR1 SGHTA, CDR2 FQGNSA. Trimming removed 1 base from V and 7 bases from J, with 7 bases in between. CDR3 amino acids: CASSLVVGGELFF. The CDR3 DNA reads TGTGCCAGCAGCTTAGTAGTAGGCGGGGAGCTGTTTTTT.

This sequence joins TRBV29-1 and TRBJ1-1; 7 positions agree with TRBD1. The V gene end was trimmed by 5 bases and the J gene end by 7 bases; junction bases not matched to a gene: 13. Germline assignment: CDR1 SQVTM and CDR2 ANQGSEA. CDR3 length: 14 amino acids. The CDR3 loop reads CSVWDSESKGEAFF. The CDR3 bases are TGCAGCGTTTGGGACAGCGAATCAAAGGGTGAAGCTTTCTTT.

This clonotype was observed a few times. The CDR3: CASSQGLVGSNEQFF. In DNA form, the CDR3 reads TGCGCCAGCAGCCAGGGACTAGTTGGTAGCAATGAGCAGTTCTTC. The chain employs TRBV4-1 and TRBJ2-1; 8 bases agree with TRBD2. V was clipped by 3 bases and J by 6 bases; unmatched bases: 7. CDR1 and CDR2 (germline): MGHRA, YSYEKL. The CDR3 is 15 amino acids.

This clonotype appeared a few times. The chain uses TRBV20-1 and TRBJ2-6, with D possibly matching TRBD2 (6 bases). The CDR3 covers 16 residues. V was clipped by 0 bases and J by 2 bases, with 11 bases between them. Germline V gives CDR1 DFQATT, CDR2 SNEGSKA (reference sequence). The CDR3 is CSARDGPGAGANVLTF. In DNA, the CDR3 is TGCAGTGCTAGAGATGGCCCGGGAGCTGGGGCCAACGTCCTGACTTTC.

The chain is built from TRBV20-1 and TRBJ2-7, with 8 bases lining up with TRBD1. This CDR3 is 14 amino acids long. Germline trimming cut 1 base from V and 3 bases from J; bases unmatched to any gene: 5. CDR1 and CDR2 (germline): DFQATT, SNEGSKA (reference sequence). CDR3 in DNA: TGCAGTGCTAGAGTGGCACAGGGGGACTACGAGCAGTACTTC. This codes for CSARVAQGDYEQYF.

This clonotype was detected ten times or more. The chain couples TRBV20-1 to TRBJ2-1; unclear D gene. Germline V gene data show CDR1 as DFQATT and CDR2 as SNEGSKA (reference sequence). Trimming took 8 bases from V and 6 from J, leaving 14 bases between them. This CDR3 contains 12 residues. For the CDR3, the DNA is TGCAGTATAATCCGAGCCGCCAATGAGCAGTTCTTC. This translates into CSIIRAANEQFF.

The V gene is TRBV2, the J gene TRBJ2-1; 10 bases are shared with TRBD2. The CDR3 is 15 residues long. CDR1 SNHLY and CDR2 FYNNEI come from the germline V gene. V was pared by 6 bases and J by 3 bases, with 5 bases of the junction left unmatched. CDR3 sequence: CASRRRLAGYNEQFF. The DNA for the CDR3 is TGTGCCAGCAGGAGGAGACTAGCGGGCTACAATGAGCAGTTCTTC.

This clonotype was recorded many times. The rearrangement joins TRBV7-8 to TRBJ2-3, with D possibly TRBD2 on 5 matching bases. In germline, CDR1 is SGHVS, CDR2 FQNEAQ. V was trimmed by 3 bases and J by 3 bases, leaving 16 bases between them. This CDR3 contains 16 residues. In nucleotides, the CDR3 is TGTGCCAGCAGCTTGGAGCGGAATATTCTTACAGATACGCAGTATTTT. It yields the protein CASSLERNILTDTQYF.

CDR3 coding DNA: TGTGCCAGCAGGGCCACAGGGCGGGCGGGTGAGCAGTTCTTC. It encodes CASRATGRAGEQFF. The J gene is TRBJ2-1, the V gene TRBV6-6; possibly TRBD1 for D (6 bases). This CDR3 has 14 amino acids. Trimming took 6 bases from V and 9 from J, leaving 18 bases between them. CDR1 is MNHNY, CDR2 SVGAGI, per germline (reference sequence).

The chain has TRBV24-1 and TRBJ2-1; D is perhaps TRBD2 (5 bases). Between the trimmed V and J ends, which lost 6 bases and 6 bases, there was a span of 5 bases. Germline CDR1 is KGHDR and CDR2 is SFDVKD. The CDR3 length is 11 residues. CDR3 protein: CATSRGNEQFF. The DNA of the CDR3 is TGTGCCACCAGTCGGGGCAATGAGCAGTTCTTC.

This clonotype was counted a few times. This sequence joins TRBV7-2 and TRBJ2-1; no definite D call. The V end was cut by 3 bases, the J end by 5 bases, with 5 bases between. The CDR3 is 12 residues long. Per germline, CDR1 SGHTA and CDR2 FQGNSA. The CDR3, as DNA: TGTGCCAGCAGCTTTCTAAACAATGAGCAGTTCTTC. Translated: CASSFLNNEQFF.

This clonotype was seen a handful of times. The V call is TRBV27, the J call TRBJ2-1, with D tentatively TRBD1 (6 bases). Trimming removed 7 bases from V and 4 bases from J, with 11 bases in between. The CDR3 length is 13 residues. The germline V gene encodes CDR1 MNHEY and CDR2 SMNVEV (reference sequence). The CDR3: CASTPQGYNEQFF. The CDR3 bases are TGTGCCAGCACCCCACAGGGATACAATGAGCAGTTCTTC.

In its sample, this clonotype was seen a few times. The V call is TRBV13, the J call TRBJ1-2; maybe TRBD1 (5 bases). Trimming took 2 bases from V and 5 from J, leaving 9 bases between them. The germline V gene has CDR1 PRHDT and CDR2 FYEKMQ (reference sequence). The CDR3 extends over 13 amino acids. The CDR3 spells CASSLRGGYGYTF. The CDR3 bases are TGTGCCAGCAGCTTAAGGGGTGGATATGGCTACACCTTC.

This clonotype was seen a few times. The V gene is TRBV12-3 or TRBV12-4, the J gene TRBJ2-3, with 10 bases matching TRBD1. Trimming at V came to 7 bases and at J to 5 bases, leaving 6 bases not matched to a gene. The CDR3 is made up of 14 amino acids. The CDR3 coding sequence is TGTGCCAGCACCCTGACAGGGGGCATAGATACGCAGTATTTT. Amino acids: CASTLTGGIDTQYF.

This sequence joins TRBV6-2 or TRBV6-3 and TRBJ2-2; TRBD2 aligns across 8 bases. The CDR3 loop spans 15 amino acids. V gave up 5 bases and J gave up 11 bases; unmatched junction bases: 13. Looked up from germline, CDR1 is MNHEY and CDR2 is SVGEGT. CDR3 loop: CASSPVAGIRRELFF. The CDR3 DNA follows: TGTGCCAGCAGTCCCGTAGCGGGGATACGGAGAGAGCTGTTTTTT.

The V and J genes are TRBV7-2 and TRBJ2-3, with TRBD2 as a possible D gene (5 bases). The CDR3 is 15 amino acids. With 5 bases removed from V and 4 bases from J, the gap between germline ends came to 16 bases. Germline values: CDR1 SGHTA, CDR2 FQGNSA. Here the CDR3 reads CASSPVAGGADTQYF. In DNA, the CDR3 is TGTGCCAGCAGCCCAGTGGCGGGTGGGGCAGATACGCAGTATTTT.

This clonotype was picked up a small number of times. The J gene is TRBJ2-1, the V gene TRBV11-2; tentative D call: TRBD2 (5 bases). V gave up 5 bases and J gave up 7 bases, with 24 bases separating them. The CDR3 extends over 17 amino acids. Germline loops: CDR1 SGHAT, CDR2 FQNNGV. The CDR3 loop reads CASSPTRRRLIQNEQFF. In DNA, the CDR3 is TGTGCCAGCAGCCCTACCCGAAGGCGACTAATACAGAATGAGCAGTTCTTC.

The chain couples TRBV4-2 to TRBJ2-6, with D unresolved. The CDR3 runs 19 residues. Germline-derived CDR1 and CDR2 are LGHNA and YNFKEQ. The V gene lost 0 bases and the J gene lost 2 bases, with 17 bases spanning the gap. The CDR3, as DNA: TGTGCCAGCAGCCAAGATGTGTCCAAAATCTCACCTGGGGCCAACGTCCTGACTTTC. Translation: CASSQDVSKISPGANVLTF.

This clonotype was picked up a small number of times. V and J are TRBV18 and TRBJ2-7; D unresolved. Trimming removed 3 bases from V and 5 bases from J, with 17 bases in between. The germline V gene encodes CDR1 KGHSH and CDR2 LQKENI. This CDR3 has 15 amino acids. The CDR3 sequence: CASSPSRVLLHEQYF. In DNA form, the CDR3 reads TGTGCCAGCTCACCCAGCAGAGTACTCCTACACGAGCAGTACTTC.

The CDR3 loop reads CAINAAPANTGELFF. CDR3 DNA sequence: TGTGCCATCAATGCGGCGCCAGCCAACACCGGGGAGCTGTTTTTT. This chain joins TRBV10-3 and TRBJ2-2, with unresolved D. The V end was cut by 7 bases, the J end by 2 bases, with 14 bases between. The CDR3 consists of 15 residues. Germline CDR1 reads ENHRY; CDR2 reads SYGVKD.

This clonotype was seen a handful of times. The chain joins TRBV29-1 to TRBJ2-7; TRBD2 might be the D (5 bases). V lost 4 bases and J lost 3, with 10 bases in between. CDR3 length: 12 amino acids. Germline CDR1 SQVTM, CDR2 ANQGSEA. Written as DNA, the CDR3 is TGCAGCGTTGTAGCGCCCAGCTACGAGCAGTACTTC. Translating it yields CSVVAPSYEQYF.

The CDR3 DNA reads TGTGCCATCAGTGAGAAGGGGGCACCTGGGGCCAACGTCCTGACTTTC. Amino acids: CAISEKGAPGANVLTF. The chain links TRBV10-3 to TRBJ2-6, with 7 bases fitting TRBD1. From germline, CDR1 is ENHRY and CDR2 SYGVKD. V trimming: 2 bases; J trimming: 2 bases; junction bases outside the gene matches: 3. The CDR3 runs to 16 residues.

In its sample, this clonotype was seen a few times. The J gene is TRBJ1-2, the V gene TRBV7-2; a weak D match, TRBD1 (6 bases). Trimming took off 1 base at V and 2 bases at J, with 8 bases between the two ends. CDR1 is SGHTA, CDR2 FQGNSA, per germline. The CDR3 consists of 14 residues. Here the CDR3 reads CASSLDGGNYGYTF. CDR3 nucleotides: TGTGCCAGCAGCTTAGATGGGGGCAACTATGGCTACACCTTC.

The table lists this clonotype with many counts. DNA of the CDR3: TGTGCCAGCAGCTTAATTGGCAGGGGAGGGGATCAGCCCCAGCATTTT. Protein: CASSLIGRGGDQPQHF. The J gene is TRBJ1-5, the V gene TRBV7-9; D perhaps matches TRBD1 (6 bases). The CDR3 spans 16 residues. V was trimmed by 2 bases and J by 5 bases, leaving 16 bases between them. The germline V gene has CDR1 SEHNR and CDR2 FQNEAQ (reference sequence).

As for this clonotype: Here the CDR3 omits its conserved ending phenylalanine or tryptophan, so a read error is the likely source. The DNA is left out, because the CDR3 cannot be placed on it with certainty; the CDR3 is given as TCRdb lists it. The rearrangement joins TRBV7-9 to TRBJ2-3. Germline V gene data show CDR1 as SEHNR and CDR2 as FQNEAQ (reference sequence). The CDR3 spans 9 amino acids, including both terminal residues. The CDR3 reads CASSRGPFL.

This chain connects TRBV2 to TRBJ2-7; TRBD1 might be the D (6 bases). V lost 8 bases to trimming and J lost 5 bases, with 13 bases between them. The germline V gene has CDR1 SNHLY and CDR2 FYNNEI. This CDR3 spans 12 amino acids. CDR3 sequence reads: CASAYREHEQYF. CDR3 DNA: TGTGCCAGCGCGTACAGGGAACACGAGCAGTACTTC.